A single sample gave rise to the 11 T cell receptor beta chains below, sequenced in a study of blood T cell repertoires in COVID-19. Profiled with immunoSEQ multiplex PCR; TCRdb holds only in-frame clones, not every one. This table holds fewer than 350,000 clones, approximately 85% found once. Sample: peripheral blood. The receptors here all came from a human donor in a cohort sampled during active COVID-19.

V gene TRBV7-9 combines with J gene TRBJ1-4, with TRBD1 as a possible D gene (6 bases). The V gene's germline CDR1 is SEHNR and CDR2 FQNEAQ (reference sequence). V lost 0 bases and J lost 7, with 9 bases in between. There are 14 residues in the CDR3. In DNA form, the CDR3 reads TGTGCCAGCAGCTTAGCCAGGGGCGGTGAAAAACTGTTTTTT. Translated: CASSLARGGEKLFF. Combining the CDR3 with reference TRBV7-9 and TRBJ1-4 gives the whole variable domain DTGVSQNPRHKITKRGQNVTFRCDPISEHNRLYWYRQTLGQGPEFLTYFQNEAQLEKSRLLSDRFSAERPKGSFSTLEIQRTEQGDSAMYLCASSLARGGEKLFFGSGTQLSVL.

The genes are TRBV27 and TRBJ2-1, with 9 bases matching TRBD1. The J segment lost 5 bases and the V segment lost 7 bases, leaving 6 bases of the junction unmatched. The CDR3 is made up of 14 amino acids. CDR1 and CDR2 from the germline V gene are MNHEY and SMNVEV (reference sequence). CDR3 nucleotides: TGTGCCAGCACCCTACAGGGGGCGAACAATGAGCAGTTCTTC. This translates into CASTLQGANNEQFF.

This clone was detected once. The chain carries TRBV4-1 and TRBJ2-3; TRBD2 matches at 12 bases. The germline V gene encodes CDR1 MGHRA and CDR2 YSYEKL. This CDR3 spans 18 amino acids. The ends lost 4 bases at V and 4 bases at J; junction bases unmatched: 12. The CDR3 region has the DNA TGCGCCAGCAGCCTAAGTTTTTCCGGGACTAGCGGGCCAGATACGCAGTATTTT. It encodes CASSLSFSGTSGPDTQYF.

CDR3 bases: TGTGCCAGCAGCAAAGACAAAGGGACAGGGGTTTCCTACGAGCAGTACTTC. It translates to CASSKDKGTGVSYEQYF. V usage is TRBV21-1 and J usage is TRBJ2-7; TRBD1 reflects the table's D call only, with no check against the DNA. TRBV21-1 is a pseudogene. This CDR3 is built from 17 residues.

The chain couples TRBV7-9 to TRBJ1-2; D call uncertain. Trimming pared 4 bases from V and 4 bases from J, leaving 16 bases between. Germline CDR1 is SEHNR and CDR2 is FQNEAQ (reference sequence). The CDR3 runs 15 residues. The CDR3 sequence: CASSSTDRESYGYTF. CDR3 in DNA: TGTGCCAGCAGCTCAACGGATAGGGAGTCCTATGGCTACACCTTC.

The V gene is TRBV7-3, the J gene TRBJ2-3; 8 nucleotides match TRBD1. After removal of 3 bases from V and 4 bases from J, the junction contained 3 bases not matched to a gene. Per germline, CDR1 SGHTA and CDR2 FQGTGA. CDR3 length equals 14 residues. Here the CDR3 DNA reads TGTGCCAGCAGCTTCAGGGGGCGCCCAGATACGCAGTATTTT. It codes for CASSFRGRPDTQYF.

This chain joins TRBV3-1 (or the pseudogene TRBV3-2) and TRBJ2-1, with D possibly being TRBD2 (6 bases). Trimming took 0 bases from V and 1 from J, leaving 7 bases between them. The CDR3 loop spans 15 amino acids. From germline, CDR1 is LGHDT and CDR2 YNNKEL (reference sequence). Here the CDR3 reads CASSQDAGSYNEQFF. The CDR3 DNA is TGTGCCAGCAGCCAAGATGCGGGGTCCTACAATGAGCAGTTCTTC.

The CDR3 region is CASSPRAGVNTEAFF. Written as DNA, the CDR3 is TGTGCCAGTAGTCCGCGGGCAGGGGTGAACACTGAAGCTTTCTTT. V is TRBV19 and J is TRBJ1-1; the D gene is possibly TRBD1 (6 bases). V was shortened by 5 bases and J by 0 bases, with 13 bases between the two germline ends. Germline V gives CDR1 LNHDA, CDR2 SQIVND (reference sequence). The CDR3 is 15 residues long.

The chain couples TRBV25-1 to TRBJ1-2, with D possibly being TRBD1 (5 bases). Trimming left V 0 bases short and J 0 bases short, with 11 bases between. CDR1 MGHDK and CDR2 SYGVNS come from the germline V gene. This CDR3 has 16 amino acids. The CDR3 spells CASSEYIGRANYGYTF. The CDR3, as DNA: TGTGCCAGCAGTGAATATATCGGCAGGGCTAACTATGGCTACACCTTC.

The rearrangement links TRBV14 to TRBJ2-5, with a possible D match to TRBD1 (5 bases). V was clipped by 1 base and J by 7 bases, with 10 bases between them. CDR3 length: 13 amino acids. CDR1 is SGHDN and CDR2 is FVKESK in the germline V gene. In nucleotides, the CDR3 is TGTGCCAGCAGCCAAGTCCAGGGTGGGACCCAGTACTTC. This translates into CASSQVQGGTQYF.

The V call is TRBV10-3, the J call TRBJ1-4; D gene unclear. This CDR3 is built from 13 residues. Germline V gene data show CDR1 as ENHRY and CDR2 as SYGVKD. V was shortened by 2 bases and J by 4 bases, with 5 bases between the two germline ends. The CDR3 loop is CAISETGNEKLFF. The CDR3 DNA is TGTGCCATCAGTGAGACGGGTAATGAAAAACTGTTTTTT.